The entry that follows covers one T cell receptor (beta chain) sequence. Antigen unknown. This entry is derived from a study of T cell responses to AZD1222 COVID-19 vaccine. Study-wide results and limits: It should be noted that donors were predominantly white British and more often female, and clonal diversity was possibly underestimated. The peak T cell response came first, and repertoires were sampled only after it.

The table came from immunoSEQ multiplex PCR; TCRdb's copy has only in-frame clones and leaves some out. Found here are approximately 190,000 clones, just over 90% of them singletons; the top ten hold 3.5% to 4%. This TCR came from an adult who received the MenACWY meningococcal vaccine as a control. Here the sequenced sample was peripheral blood, taken 28 days after the second dose of the MenACWY control vaccine.

CDR3 amino acids: CSVGGTDNTEAFF. The CDR3 DNA reads TGCAGCGTTGGAGGGACAGATAACACTGAAGCTTTCTTT. This chain links TRBV29-1 with TRBJ1-1, with 7 bases fitting TRBD1. Trimming cost V 4 bases and J 2 bases; bases outside gene matches: 4. CDR3 length: 13 residues. From germline, CDR1 is SQVTM and CDR2 ANQGSEA. The complete variable domain, with remaining parts taken from reference TRBV29-1 and TRBJ1-1, reads SAVISQKPSRDICQRGTSLTIQCQVDSQVTMMFWYRQQPGQSLTLIATANQGSEATYESGFVIDKFPISRPNLTFSTLTVSNMSPEDSSIYLCSVGGTDNTEAFFGQGTRLTVV.